The rows below give T cell receptor beta chains drawn from one sample of a study of T cells in Graves' hyperthyroidism and ophthalmopathy. MiXCR, applied by TCRdb to the multiplex PCR reads, yields one record per CDR3 protein. The data contain 500,000 to 750,000 distinct CDR3 sequences, 14% of them seen just once; the ten biggest clones take up roughly 7%. The specimen was blood. These receptors all come from a woman aged 18 to 35 with Graves' ophthalmopathy. The CDR3 runs from the conserved cysteine through the conserved F or W. Each record gives: V gene, J gene, CDR3 protein.

v_gene: TRBV27
j_gene: TRBJ1-1
CDR3aa: CASRRYTEAFF

v_gene: TRBV27
j_gene: TRBJ2-7
CDR3aa: CASSLAPLARPYEQYF

v_gene: TRBV20-1
j_gene: TRBJ1-5
CDR3aa: CSARSNQNSNQPQHF

v_gene: TRBV5-4
j_gene: TRBJ2-6
CDR3aa: CASSLEAGTGQGGANVLTF

v_gene: TRBV28
j_gene: TRBJ2-2
CDR3aa: CASTLDPGELFF

v_gene: TRBV7-9
j_gene: TRBJ2-5
CDR3aa: CASSLARGQETQYF

v_gene: TRBV6-1
j_gene: TRBJ1-4
CDR3aa: CASRRGGPDEKLFF

v_gene: TRBV7-9
j_gene: TRBJ2-5
CDR3aa: CASSLGLAGVRETQYF

v_gene: TRBV12-3/TRBV12-4
j_gene: TRBJ2-7
CDR3aa: CASSFGSSGYEQYF

v_gene: TRBV7-6
j_gene: TRBJ1-2
CDR3aa: CASSSRETYGYTF

v_gene: TRBV27
j_gene: TRBJ2-1
CDR3aa: CASSPILGIHNEQFF

v_gene: TRBV24-1
j_gene: TRBJ2-2
CDR3aa: CATSDPHGSREGELFF

v_gene: TRBV7-9
j_gene: TRBJ2-1
CDR3aa: CASRSNEQFF

v_gene: TRBV7-6
j_gene: TRBJ2-7
CDR3aa: CASSLGERELWDEQYF

v_gene: TRBV3-1
j_gene: TRBJ2-1
CDR3aa: CASSQVPLFLDNEQFF

v_gene: TRBV7-3
j_gene: TRBJ2-2
CDR3aa: CASSLSGRAAGELFF

v_gene: TRBV30
j_gene: TRBJ2-1
CDR3aa: CAWRVLGHYNEQFF

v_gene: TRBV5-6
j_gene: TRBJ2-7
CDR3aa: CASSLVGGGAIPYEQYF

v_gene: TRBV28
j_gene: TRBJ2-3
CDR3aa: CASSLSVAGVLSTDTQYF

v_gene: TRBV9
j_gene: TRBJ2-2
CDR3aa: CASSESGSTGELFF

v_gene: TRBV6-6
j_gene: TRBJ2-3
CDR3aa: CASSYSTLGLAGSTDTQYF

v_gene: TRBV7-6
j_gene: TRBJ2-7
CDR3aa: CASSPRTVYEQYF

v_gene: TRBV19
j_gene: TRBJ2-6
CDR3aa: CASSIGDRTLSGANVLTF

v_gene: TRBV3-1
j_gene: TRBJ2-1
CDR3aa: CASSPLPQRTSYNEQFF

v_gene: TRBV7-2
j_gene: TRBJ2-7
CDR3aa: CASSLGLAGEVNGSEQYF

v_gene: TRBV20-1
j_gene: TRBJ2-3
CDR3aa: CSARGPQLAGLLPADTQYF

v_gene: TRBV11-2
j_gene: TRBJ2-5
CDR3aa: CASSQDYRDKETQYF

v_gene: TRBV12-3/TRBV12-4
j_gene: TRBJ1-4
CDR3aa: CASRSRQGANEKLFF

v_gene: TRBV3-1
j_gene: TRBJ2-7
CDR3aa: CASSTLADYEQYF

v_gene: TRBV11-3
j_gene: TRBJ2-1
CDR3aa: CASSSRQSSYNEQFF

v_gene: TRBV9
j_gene: TRBJ2-7
CDR3aa: CASSGSGGTAPRQYF

v_gene: TRBV5-6
j_gene: TRBJ1-6
CDR3aa: CASSSYPGQGLSDNSPLHF

v_gene: TRBV11-2
j_gene: TRBJ2-3
CDR3aa: CASSLGRVSTDTQYF

v_gene: TRBV6-1
j_gene: TRBJ1-3
CDR3aa: CASSDRTPGNTIYF

v_gene: TRBV7-6
j_gene: TRBJ2-7
CDR3aa: CASSLGVSTYEQYF

v_gene: TRBV2
j_gene: TRBJ2-1
CDR3aa: CASHPTLRENNEQFF

v_gene: TRBV7-6
j_gene: TRBJ2-3
CDR3aa: CASSRDRGSDTQYF

v_gene: TRBV6-2/TRBV6-3
j_gene: TRBJ2-7
CDR3aa: CASRADLIFYEQYF